Each of the 25 T cell receptor beta chains below was sequenced from the same sample in a study of blood T cell repertoires in COVID-19 (TCRdb year 2020). The protocol used for the library was the immunoSEQ multiplex PCR assay. TCRdb provides this immuneACCESS table in a form limited to in-frame rearrangements. Some clones are lacking; in checked studies, under half of them reflect an unresolved V gene, and why the rest are absent is not known. The sample yields 30,000 to 40,000 clones; about 88% were counted once. The biggest ten clones account for around 2% of the sample. The source material was peripheral blood. The receptors derive from a human donor in a cohort sampled during active COVID-19.

The chain combines TRBV5-6 with TRBJ2-3; D might be TRBD2 (5 bases). This CDR3 has 15 amino acids. V lost 0 bases to trimming and J lost 1 base, with 9 bases between them. Looked up from germline, CDR1 is SGHDT and CDR2 is YYEEEE. The CDR3 loop is CASSLARTRTDTQYF. The CDR3 nucleotides are TGTGCCAGCAGCTTGGCCCGGACTCGCACAGATACGCAGTATTTT.

V usage is TRBV18 and J usage is TRBJ2-1; 7 nucleotides align to TRBD1. V was pared by 6 bases and J by 9 bases, with 11 bases of the junction left unmatched. This CDR3 region has 14 residues. Germline CDR1 is KGHSH and CDR2 is LQKENI. In nucleotides, the CDR3 is TGTGCCAGCTCGGAACAGGGGCCTTTTAGTGAGCAGTTCTTC. It codes for CASSEQGPFSEQFF.

The sample holds a few counts of this clone. This chain connects TRBV28 to TRBJ1-5; possibly TRBD1 for D (5 bases). Trimming removed 5 bases from V and 4 bases from J, with 18 bases in between. Germline V gene lookup returns CDR1 MDHEN and CDR2 SYDVKM. This CDR3 region has 16 residues. The CDR3 nucleotides are TGTGCCAGCAGTCCCCAGAAGGGGTGGACAAATCAGCCCCAGCATTTT. This encodes CASSPQKGWTNQPQHF. The full variable domain, with the rest looked up from reference TRBV28 and TRBJ1-5, is DVKVTQSSRYLVKRTGEKVFLECVQDMDHENMFWYRQDPGLGLRLIYFSYDVKMKEKGDIPEGYSVSREKKERFSLILESASTNQTSMYLCASSPQKGWTNQPQHFGDGTRLSIL.

The rearrangement joins TRBV4-1 to TRBJ2-2, with D perhaps TRBD1 (5 bases). Deletions cut 4 bases from V and 6 bases from J, with 18 bases between. The CDR3 has 16 residues. Germline V gives CDR1 MGHRA, CDR2 YSYEKL. CDR3 bases: TGCGCCAGCAGCCCGCTCGACATGGGGCTCCCCGGGGAGCTGTTTTTT. Translation: CASSPLDMGLPGELFF.

The chain employs TRBV9 and TRBJ2-1, with a weak D call TRBD2 (6 bases). The germline V gene encodes CDR1 SGDLS and CDR2 YYNGEE. V was trimmed by 0 bases and J by 6 bases, leaving 13 bases between them. CDR3 length equals 15 residues. CDR3 nucleotide sequence: TGTGCCAGCAGCGTAGACGGGGGTATGGGCAATGAGCAGTTCTTC. Translated: CASSVDGGMGNEQFF.

The gene calls are TRBV23-1 and TRBJ1-1; D not certain. TRBV23-1 has ORF status, its function being uncertain. V gave up 0 bases and J gave up 1 base, with 9 bases separating them. The CDR3 has 15 amino acids. CDR3 bases: TGCGCCAGCAGTCAATCCAGATTATCGAACACTGAAGCTTTCTTT. The encoded protein is CASSQSRLSNTEAFF.

This clone appeared once. The V call is TRBV11-3, the J call TRBJ2-3; TRBD2 agrees at 7 bases. The CDR3 is 16 amino acids. From germline, CDR1 is SGHNT and CDR2 YENEEA. J was trimmed by 2 bases and V by 4 bases; bases with no gene match: 9. The DNA of the CDR3 is TGTGCCAGCAGCTCGTCATGGGGGGGTTACACAGATACGCAGTATTTT. Translated: CASSSSWGGYTDTQYF.

This clone was seen only once. The gene calls are TRBV3-1 (or the pseudogene TRBV3-2) and TRBJ2-3; 8 bases line up with TRBD2. The ends lost 1 base at V and 5 bases at J; junction bases unmatched: 8. The CDR3 runs to 16 residues. Germline V lookup: CDR1 LGHDT, CDR2 YNNKEL (reference sequence). In nucleotides, the CDR3 is TGTGCCAGCAGCCAAGGTCTGGCGGGGGGCGGAGATACGCAGTATTTT. This gives the protein CASSQGLAGGGDTQYF.

The chain joins TRBV7-2 to TRBJ2-3; D is perhaps TRBD2 (5 bases). This CDR3 comprises 15 residues. The V end lost 5 bases, the J end lost 4 bases, and 16 bases lay between the germline ends. Germline V gene sequence: CDR1 SGHTA, CDR2 FQGNSA. This CDR3 is CASSVGLRRADTQYF. DNA of the CDR3: TGTGCCAGCAGCGTAGGGCTGAGGCGGGCAGATACGCAGTATTTT.

This rearrangement joins TRBV6-5 to TRBJ1-1; D may be TRBD1 (5 bases). Per the germline V gene, CDR1 is MNHEY and CDR2 is SVGAGI. Trimming removed 6 bases at V and 10 bases at J, with 18 bases between. The CDR3 covers 13 residues. CDR3 DNA: TGTGCCAGCAGCGATGGGGTAGGGGCCCGAGCTTTCTTT. It translates to CASSDGVGARAFF.

The chain carries TRBV5-6 and TRBJ2-3, with 9 bases aligning to TRBD1. The CDR3 is made up of 15 amino acids. CDR1 is SGHDT and CDR2 is YYEEEE in the germline V gene. The trim removed 3 bases at V and 1 base at J, leaving 3 bases unmatched. CDR3 amino acids: CASSSDRGGTDTQYF. The CDR3 DNA reads TGTGCCAGCAGCTCGGACAGGGGAGGCACAGATACGCAGTATTTT.

The chain employs TRBV7-2 and TRBJ2-5; D gene ambiguous. The length of the CDR3 is 15 residues. The V end was cut by 0 bases, the J end by 4 bases, with 12 bases between. CDR1 is SGHTA, CDR2 FQGNSA, per germline. The CDR3: CASSLALTNGETQYF. CDR3 DNA sequence: TGTGCCAGCAGCTTAGCGCTAACGAATGGAGAGACCCAGTACTTC. The full variable domain, its missing parts supplied by reference TRBV7-2 and TRBJ2-5, is GAGVSQSPSNKVTEKGKDVELRCDPISGHTALYWYRQSLGQGLEFLIYFQGNSAPDKSGLPSDRFSAERTGGSVSTLTIQRTQQEDSAVYLCASSLALTNGETQYFGPGTRLLVL.

V and J are TRBV3-1 (or the pseudogene TRBV3-2) and TRBJ2-3, with 8 positions matching TRBD2. Germline assignment: CDR1 LGHDT and CDR2 YNNKEL (reference sequence). The V segment lost 4 bases and the J segment 10 bases; nucleotides outside the gene matches: 7. CDR3 length: 13 amino acids. The CDR3 bases are TGTGCCAGCAGCCCCAATAGCGGGGTGGCGCAGTATTTT. As protein: CASSPNSGVAQYF.

This chain's CDR3 is CASSLAGQGSSPLHF. CDR3 in DNA: TGCGCCAGCAGCTTGGCGGGACAGGGCTCTTCACCCCTCCACTTT. The gene calls are TRBV5-1 and TRBJ1-6, with 9 nucleotides matching TRBD1. Germline loops: CDR1 SGHRS, CDR2 YFSETQ. With V trimmed by 0 bases and J by 9 bases, 4 bases remained unmatched. CDR3 length equals 15 residues.

The V and J genes are TRBV7-9 and TRBJ1-1, with D maybe TRBD1 (6 bases). There are 14 residues in the CDR3. Germline CDR1 and CDR2: SEHNR and FQNEAQ (reference sequence). The ends were cut back, 4 bases at V and 1 base at J, with 10 bases in the middle. The CDR3 nucleotides read TGTGCCAGCAGCTCCTTCAGGGGGAACACTGAAGCTTTCTTT. Translation: CASSSFRGNTEAFF.

The chain combines TRBV19 with TRBJ2-1, with 9 nucleotides matching TRBD1. The CDR3 runs 15 residues. Trimming cost V 3 bases and J 6 bases; bases outside gene matches: 6. The germline V gene encodes CDR1 LNHDA and CDR2 SQIVND (reference sequence). The CDR3 loop reads CASSILTGGSNEQFF. DNA for the CDR3: TGTGCCAGTAGTATCCTGACAGGGGGTAGCAATGAGCAGTTCTTC.

The chain couples TRBV28 to TRBJ1-6; 8 nucleotides match TRBD1. Trimming at V came to 1 base and at J to 9 bases, leaving 17 bases not matched to a gene. The CDR3 sequence is 19 residues long. CDR1 is MDHEN and CDR2 is SYDVKM in the germline V gene. In DNA, the CDR3 is TGTGCCAGCAGTTTATCTCAGGGGGCAGGCTTGGTACCCGGTTCACCCCTCCACTTT. It yields the protein CASSLSQGAGLVPGSPLHF.

In the case of this clone: Germline and junction disagree at one end, which may indicate a read error. V usage is TRBV5-1 and J usage is TRBJ2-5; 8 positions agree with TRBD1. In germline, CDR1 is SGHRS, CDR2 YFSETQ. The CDR3 runs to 12 residues. The CDR3 bases are TGCGCCAGCAGCCCTCAGGGGGCGGATCGGCACTTC. It translates to CASSPQGADRHF.

This clone occurred once. The V gene is TRBV5-4, the J gene TRBJ2-2; TRBD2 is a possible D gene (6 bases). CDR1 and CDR2 from the germline V gene are SGHNT and YYREEE (reference sequence). This CDR3 comprises 15 residues. V lost 0 bases to trimming and J lost 4 bases, with 10 bases between them. The CDR3 region is CASSLVAGTTGELFF. The DNA of the CDR3 is TGTGCCAGCAGCTTGGTCGCGGGGACCACCGGGGAGCTGTTTTTT.

This chain joins TRBV3-1 (or the pseudogene TRBV3-2) and TRBJ2-7; 7 bases are a match to TRBD2. V dropped 1 base and J dropped 2; count of bases not matched to a gene: 8. Germline CDR1 LGHDT, CDR2 YNNKEL (reference sequence). The CDR3 loop spans 16 amino acids. The CDR3 bases are TGTGCCAGCAGCCAAGGGGGAGCGGGGCCCACCTACGAGCAGTACTTC. Translating gives CASSQGGAGPTYEQYF.

The rearrangement joins TRBV29-1 to TRBJ2-1, with a weak D call TRBD2 (5 bases). V was clipped by 7 bases and J by 0 bases, with 22 bases between them. The CDR3 is 17 amino acids. In germline, CDR1 is SQVTM, CDR2 ANQGSEA. CDR3 in amino acids: CSGKIRGSLSSYNEQFF. As DNA, the CDR3 is TGCAGCGGAAAAATACGAGGGTCTCTGAGCTCCTACAATGAGCAGTTCTTC.

The rearrangement uses TRBV18 and TRBJ2-7; TRBD1 might be the D (7 bases). V gave up 8 bases and J gave up 3 bases, with 14 bases separating them. The CDR3 covers 13 residues. Germline assignment: CDR1 KGHSH and CDR2 LQKENI. The CDR3 reads CASAEGQNYEQYF. CDR3 DNA: TGTGCCAGCGCGGAGGGACAGAACTACGAGCAGTACTTC. The whole variable domain, remainder taken from reference TRBV18 and TRBJ2-7, is NAGVMQNPRHLVRRRGQEARLRCSPMKGHSHVYWYRQLPEEGLKFMVYLQKENIIDESGMPKERFSAEFPKEGPSILRIQQVVRGDSAAYFCASAEGQNYEQYFGPGTRLTVT.

This chain links TRBV11-2 with TRBJ2-2, with a weak D call TRBD1 (5 bases). The V gene's germline CDR1 is SGHAT and CDR2 FQNNGV. V was shortened by 1 base and J by 7 bases, with 13 bases between the two germline ends. CDR3 length: 15 amino acids. For the CDR3, the DNA is TGTGCCAGCAGCTTAGCCCCCAGGGTGGTCGGGGAGCTGTTTTTT. It is translated as CASSLAPRVVGELFF.

This clone appeared a few times. This chain connects TRBV29-1 to TRBJ2-3, with 10 bases matching TRBD1. The CDR3 sequence is 16 residues long. Per the germline V gene, CDR1 is SQVTM and CDR2 is ANQGSEA. Losses at the gene ends were 7 bases for V and 4 bases for J; bases not matched to a gene: 14. CDR3 in DNA: TGCAGCGCCTTCGAGGCCGGGACAGGGGAACCAGATACGCAGTATTTT. Amino acid sequence: CSAFEAGTGEPDTQYF.

By frequency in the sample, this clone is medium-sized (0.01 to 0.1%). This chain links TRBV27 with TRBJ2-1; D may be TRBD2 (5 bases). The V end lost 2 bases, the J end lost 4 bases, and 18 bases lay between the germline ends. CDR1 and CDR2 (germline): MNHEY, SMNVEV (reference sequence). CDR3 length: 17 residues. The CDR3 nucleotides read TGTGCCAGCAGTTTAACCCCTCCCCGGGAAGAGTACAATGAGCAGTTCTTC. It is translated as CASSLTPPREEYNEQFF.